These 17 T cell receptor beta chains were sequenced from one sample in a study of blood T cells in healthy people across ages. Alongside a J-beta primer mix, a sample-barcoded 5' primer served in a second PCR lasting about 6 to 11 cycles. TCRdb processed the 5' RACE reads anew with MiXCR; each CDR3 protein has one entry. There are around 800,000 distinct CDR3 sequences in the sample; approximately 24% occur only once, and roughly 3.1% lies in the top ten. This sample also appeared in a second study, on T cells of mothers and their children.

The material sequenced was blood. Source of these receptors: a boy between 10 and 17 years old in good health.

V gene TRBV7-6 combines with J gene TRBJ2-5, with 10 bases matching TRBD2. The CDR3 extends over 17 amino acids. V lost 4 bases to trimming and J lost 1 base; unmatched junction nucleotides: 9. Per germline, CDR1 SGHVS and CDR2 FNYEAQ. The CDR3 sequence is CASSWSGGAIFQETQYF. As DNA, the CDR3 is TGTGCCAGCAGCTGGAGCGGGGGGGCGATCTTCCAAGAGACCCAGTACTTC.

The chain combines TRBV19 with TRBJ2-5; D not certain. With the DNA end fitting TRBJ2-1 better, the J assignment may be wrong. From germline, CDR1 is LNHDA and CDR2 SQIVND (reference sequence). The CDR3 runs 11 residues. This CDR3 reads CASKGFDEQFF. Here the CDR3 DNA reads TGTGCCAGTAAGGGATTCGATGAGCAGTTCTTC.

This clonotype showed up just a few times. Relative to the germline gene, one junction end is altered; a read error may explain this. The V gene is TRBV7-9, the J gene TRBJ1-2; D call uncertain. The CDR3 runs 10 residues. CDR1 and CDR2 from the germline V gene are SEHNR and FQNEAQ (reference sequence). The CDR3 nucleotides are TGTGCCAGCAGCCCTATATCACGGGCCTTC. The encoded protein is CASSPISRAF. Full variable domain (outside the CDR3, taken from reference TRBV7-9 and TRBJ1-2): DTGVSQNPRHKITKRGQNVTFRCDPISEHNRLYWYRQTLGQGPEFLTYFQNEAQLEKSRLLSDRFSAERPKGSFSTLEIQRTEQGDSAMYLCASSPISRAFGSGTRLTVV.

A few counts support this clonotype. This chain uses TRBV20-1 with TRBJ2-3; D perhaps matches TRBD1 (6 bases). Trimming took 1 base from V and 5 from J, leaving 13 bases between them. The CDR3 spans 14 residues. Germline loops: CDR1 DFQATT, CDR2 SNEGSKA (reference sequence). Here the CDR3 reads CSARGLGTRDTQYF. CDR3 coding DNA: TGCAGTGCTAGAGGTTTAGGGACAAGAGATACGCAGTATTTT.

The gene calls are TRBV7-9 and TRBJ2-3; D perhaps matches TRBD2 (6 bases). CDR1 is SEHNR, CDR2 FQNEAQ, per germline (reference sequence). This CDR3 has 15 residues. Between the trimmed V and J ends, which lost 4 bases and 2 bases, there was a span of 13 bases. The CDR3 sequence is CASSSPGGNTDTQYF. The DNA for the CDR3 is TGTGCCAGCAGCTCCCCTGGGGGGAACACAGATACGCAGTATTTT.

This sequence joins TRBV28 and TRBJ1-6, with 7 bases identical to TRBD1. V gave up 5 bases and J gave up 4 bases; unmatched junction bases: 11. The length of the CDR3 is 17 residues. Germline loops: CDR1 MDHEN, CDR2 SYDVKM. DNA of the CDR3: TGTGCCAGCAGTCCTTTCGGGACAGTCTTTTATAATTCACCCCTCCACTTT. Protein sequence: CASSPFGTVFYNSPLHF.

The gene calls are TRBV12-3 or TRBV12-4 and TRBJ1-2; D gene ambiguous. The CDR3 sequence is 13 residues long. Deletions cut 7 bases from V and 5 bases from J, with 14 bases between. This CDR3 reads CASTPTTGYGYTF. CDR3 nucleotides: TGTGCCAGCACCCCGACAACGGGGTATGGCTACACCTTC.

In nucleotides, the CDR3 is TGTGCCAGCAGCCCCCGCCAACCTTACGCCGGGGAGCTGTTTTTT. This gives the protein CASSPRQPYAGELFF. This chain joins TRBV7-2 and TRBJ2-2; D is ambiguous. V gave up 5 bases and J gave up 6 bases, with 16 bases separating them. The CDR3 is made up of 15 amino acids. The germline V gene encodes CDR1 SGHTA and CDR2 FQGNSA.

The CDR3 DNA reads as TGTACCGCCCCCCGACCAGGGGGCGGCACTGAAGCTTTCTTT. As protein: CTAPRPGGGTEAFF. This chain links TRBV24-1 with TRBJ1-1, with TRBD1 matching over 8 bases. This CDR3 spans 14 amino acids. Germline V gives CDR1 KGHDR, CDR2 SFDVKD.

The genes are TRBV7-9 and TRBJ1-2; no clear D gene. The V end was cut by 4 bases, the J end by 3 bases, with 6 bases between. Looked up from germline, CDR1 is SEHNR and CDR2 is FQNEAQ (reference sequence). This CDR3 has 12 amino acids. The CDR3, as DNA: TGTGCCAGCAGCTCCGTGTACTATGGCTACACCTTC. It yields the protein CASSSVYYGYTF.

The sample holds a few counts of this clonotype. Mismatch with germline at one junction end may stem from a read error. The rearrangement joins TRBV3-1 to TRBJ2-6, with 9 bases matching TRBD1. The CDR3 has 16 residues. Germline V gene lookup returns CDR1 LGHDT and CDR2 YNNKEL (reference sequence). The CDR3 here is CTSRTGDVTGANVLTF. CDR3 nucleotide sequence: TGTACCAGCAGGACAGGGGATGTGACCGGGGCCAACGTCCTGACTTTC.

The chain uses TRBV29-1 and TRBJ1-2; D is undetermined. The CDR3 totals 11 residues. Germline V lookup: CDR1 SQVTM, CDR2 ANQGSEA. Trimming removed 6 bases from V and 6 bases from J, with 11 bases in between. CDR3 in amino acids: CSVNGGNGYTF. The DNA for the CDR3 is TGCAGCGTGAATGGAGGGAATGGCTACACCTTC.

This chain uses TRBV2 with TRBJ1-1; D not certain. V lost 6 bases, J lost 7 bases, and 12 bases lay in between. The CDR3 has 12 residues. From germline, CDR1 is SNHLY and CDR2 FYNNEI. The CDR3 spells CASSVGVREAFF. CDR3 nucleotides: TGTGCCAGCAGCGTCGGGGTTCGTGAAGCTTTCTTT.

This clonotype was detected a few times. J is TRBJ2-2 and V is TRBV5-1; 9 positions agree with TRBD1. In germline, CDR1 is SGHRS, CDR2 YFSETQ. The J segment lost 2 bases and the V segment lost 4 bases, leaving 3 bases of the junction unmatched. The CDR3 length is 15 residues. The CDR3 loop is CASSKDRGNTGELFF. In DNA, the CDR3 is TGCGCCAGCAGCAAGGACAGGGGCAACACCGGGGAGCTGTTTTTT.

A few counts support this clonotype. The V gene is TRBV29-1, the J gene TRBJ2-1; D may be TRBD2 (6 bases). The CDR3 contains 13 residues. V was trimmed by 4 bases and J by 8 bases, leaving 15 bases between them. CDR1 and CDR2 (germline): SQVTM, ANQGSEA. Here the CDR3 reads CSVGPRRVDEQFF. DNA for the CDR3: TGCAGCGTTGGACCTAGGAGGGTCGATGAGCAGTTCTTC.

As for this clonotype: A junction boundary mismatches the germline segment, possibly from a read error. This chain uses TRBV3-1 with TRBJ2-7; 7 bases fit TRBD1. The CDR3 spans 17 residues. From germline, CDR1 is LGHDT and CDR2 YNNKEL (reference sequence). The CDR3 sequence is CAGSQEGTAVSSYEQYF. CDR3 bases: TGTGCCGGCAGCCAAGAGGGGACAGCTGTGTCATCCTACGAGCAGTACTTC.

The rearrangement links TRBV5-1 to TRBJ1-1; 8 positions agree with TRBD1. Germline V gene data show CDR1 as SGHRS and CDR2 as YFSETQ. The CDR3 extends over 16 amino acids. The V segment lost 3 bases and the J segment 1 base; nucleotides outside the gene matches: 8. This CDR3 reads CASSWVTGAENTEAFF. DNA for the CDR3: TGCGCCAGCAGCTGGGTGACAGGGGCGGAGAACACTGAAGCTTTCTTT.